The 6 T cell receptor beta chains in this list originate from one sample, sequenced in a study of CD8 T cells in ankylosing spondylitis. MiXCR, run by TCRdb on the 5' RACE reads, gives a single entry per CDR3 protein. In the table there are roughly 120,000 distinct CDR3 sequences, roughly 13% of which are singletons. Sequenced: blood, either unsorted or a sorted T cell fraction (not recorded which). The source of these receptors is a female donor with ankylosing spondylitis or in good health (not recorded which).

Only a few counts were recorded for this clonotype. The V and J genes are TRBV3-1 and TRBJ2-4; the D call may be TRBD1 or TRBD2 (6 bases each). Germline loops: CDR1 LGHDT, CDR2 YNNKEL (reference sequence). Trimming cost V 8 bases and J 0 bases, with 14 bases left between them. The CDR3 sequence is 15 residues long. The CDR3 DNA reads TGTGCCAGCGGCTTGGGGGGCCTAGCCAAAAACATTCAGTACTTC. Amino acid sequence: CASGLGGLAKNIQYF.

This clonotype was observed many times. Written as DNA, the CDR3 is TGCAGTGTCTGGGGGGGGATCGAAAAACTGTTTTTT. Protein: CSVWGGIEKLFF. V is TRBV20-1 and J is TRBJ1-4, with a tentative D call TRBD1 (5 bases). V was trimmed by 7 bases and J by 8 bases, leaving 14 bases between them. The germline gives CDR1 DFQATT, CDR2 SNEGSKA (reference sequence). The CDR3 spans 12 residues.

This sequence joins TRBV12-3 or TRBV12-4 and TRBJ2-1, with 8 bases matching TRBD2. This CDR3 has 16 residues. V lost 8 bases to trimming and J lost 7 bases; unmatched junction nucleotides: 16. CDR3 residues: CASVPGGRGVYNEQFF. The CDR3 region has the DNA TGTGCCAGCGTTCCCGGAGGGCGGGGGGTCTATAATGAGCAGTTCTTC.

This clonotype was detected a few times. The J gene is TRBJ2-3, the V gene TRBV7-2, with D perhaps assigned TRBD1 or TRBD2 (5 bases each). This CDR3 is built from 15 residues. Per germline, CDR1 SGHTA and CDR2 FQGNSA. V dropped 5 bases and J dropped 1 base, with 13 bases sitting between them. In DNA form, the CDR3 reads TGTGCCAGCAGCCAACGGGACCACCGCACAGATACGCAGTATTTT. It encodes CASSQRDHRTDTQYF. The complete variable domain, with remaining parts taken from reference TRBV7-2 and TRBJ2-3, reads GAGVSQSPSNKVTEKGKDVELRCDPISGHTALYWYRQSLGQGLEFLIYFQGNSAPDKSGLPSDRFSAERTGGSVSTLTIQRTQQEDSAVYLCASSQRDHRTDTQYFGPGTRLTVL.

This clonotype has only a few counts. This rearrangement joins TRBV13 to TRBJ2-2; D possibly uses TRBD1 or TRBD2 (5 bases each). The CDR3 length is 15 residues. Looked up from germline, CDR1 is PRHDT and CDR2 is FYEKMQ (reference sequence). V was cut by 5 bases and J by 1 base, with 11 bases left in between. The CDR3 bases are TGTGCCAGCAGCCCACAGAGGGGGAACACCGGGGAGCTGTTTTTT. Translated, it gives CASSPQRGNTGELFF. Supplemented by reference TRBV13 and TRBJ2-2, the full variable domain reads AAGVIQSPRHLIKEKRETATLKCYPIPRHDTVYWYQQGPGQDPQFLISFYEKMQSDKGSIPDRFSAQQFSDYHSELNMSSLELGDSALYFCASSPQRGNTGELFFGEGSRLTVL.

This clonotype was seen many times. The chain employs TRBV20-1 and TRBJ2-5; D may be TRBD2 (6 bases). CDR1 and CDR2 (germline): DFQATT, SNEGSKA (reference sequence). The germline V and J ends were trimmed by 3 bases and 2 bases, with 10 bases remaining between them. The CDR3 has 13 amino acids. The CDR3 is CSARRDQQETQYF. CDR3 nucleotide sequence: TGCAGTGCTAGGCGGGACCAGCAAGAGACCCAGTACTTC.